The TCR beta chain under discussion was sequenced for a study of T cell repertoires in cytomegalovirus infection. In the study overall: An indication of both CMV infection and matching HLA type came from public TCR beta signatures. Study-wide results and caveats: Frequencies of public TCR beta families were cumulated, and this identified carriers of CMV plus the relevant HLA. In two of eight donors, the top clonotype was HLA-C-restricted CMV-specific.

This clonotype was seen only a few times. Its specificity is not known. Trimming took off 4 bases at V and 5 bases at J, with 14 bases between the two ends. The CDR3 length is 15 residues. Germline CDR1 reads SEHNR; CDR2 reads FQNEAQ (reference sequence). TCRdb re-called the reads through MiXCR, storing one row per CDR3 protein. The table lists 600,000 to 800,000 distinct CDR3 sequences, approximately 25% of them singletons. The chain employs TRBV7-9 and TRBJ2-2; D call uncertain. The source of this sequence is a human donor in good health (CMV status not recorded). Some clones in this sample may be carry-over from other donors' samples. The sequenced sample was CD8+ T cells from PBMCs. The chain's CDR3 is CASSSVTSLTGELFF. The CDR3 coding sequence is TGTGCCAGCAGCTCCGTGACAAGCCTTACCGGGGAGCTGTTTTTT.